This is a list of T cell receptor beta chains from one sample in a study of T cell responses to AZD1222 COVID-19 vaccine. The assay was immunoSEQ multiplex PCR, and TCRdb's table has in-frame clones only and misses some. This sample carries roughly 140,000 clones, 85% to 95% of them seen once, and the ten largest clones take 2.8%. The sample in question was peripheral blood, obtained on day 0 of MenACWY control vaccination. The receptors here all came from an adult in good health. The CDR3 runs from the conserved cysteine through the conserved F or W. The D gene is left open where the match is weak. Part of the rows lack a size; the others show once, few, many or a class for expanded clones.

>NA|NA|TRBJ1-1|TRBV19
TGTGCAACTACAGGAAGGCAGGGCTTCGGGAACACTGAAGCTTTCTTT
CATTGRQGFGNTEAFF
>NA|NA|TRBJ1-6|TRBV11-2
TGTGCCAGCAGCTTAGCGGGGGGGAATTCACCCCTCCACTTT
CASSLAGGNSPLHF
>TRBD1|NA|TRBJ1-1|TRBV28
TGTGCCAGCAATCCCCAGGGGGCAGACACTGAAGCTTTCTTT
CASNPQGADTEAFF
>NA|NA|TRBJ1-2|TRBV2
TGTGCCAGCAGGGATCAACTCGACCGAACTAACTATGGCTACACCTTC
CASRDQLDRTNYGYTF
>TRBD1|NA|TRBJ1-2|TRBV7-8
TGTGCCAGCAGCTTCTGGACAGGCCGGGGGGACAACTATGGCTACACCTTC
CASSFWTGRGDNYGYTF
>NA|NA|TRBJ1-5|TRBV12-5
TGTGCTAGTGCCACCATCGCCCACGTCCAGCCCCAGCATTTT
CASATIAHVQPQHF
>NA|NA|TRBJ1-3|TRBV13
TGTGCCAGCAGCCCGATTAGGGGGGATACTGGAAACACCATATATTTT
CASSPIRGDTGNTIYF
>NA|NA|TRBJ1-1|TRBV14
TGTGCCAGCAGCCAATGGCGGGGGGGTGAAGCTTTCTTT
CASSQWRGGEAFF
>NA|NA|TRBJ1-1|TRBV5-1
TGCGCCAGCAGCTTGGGCGGGACAACTGAAGCTTTCTTT
CASSLGGTTEAFF
>TRBD1|once|TRBJ2-2|TRBV5-1
TGCGCCAGCAGCTGGGACAGTTTTTCCGGGGAGCTGTTTTTT
CASSWDSFSGELFF
>TRBD1|NA|TRBJ2-1|TRBV7-8
TGTGCCAGCGGACGGGACAGGGAGGACGAGCAGTTCTTC
CASGRDREDEQFF
>TRBD2|NA|TRBJ2-7|TRBV4-1
TGCGCCAGCAGCCAAATCCTAGCGGAAACCTACGAGCAGTACTTC
CASSQILAETYEQYF
>NA|NA|TRBJ2-5|TRBV6-6
TGTGCCAGCAGTTACTCGAGTATCCAAGAGACCCAGTACTTC
CASSYSSIQETQYF
>TRBD2|once|TRBJ2-7|TRBV19
TGTGCCAGTAGTCTCGGGAGAGCGGGAGGCTCCTACGAGCAGTACTTC
CASSLGRAGGSYEQYF
>TRBD1|NA|TRBJ1-1|TRBV15
TGTGCCACCAGCCCGCGGACAGGGCCAAACACTGAAGCTTTCTTT
CATSPRTGPNTEAFF
>NA|NA|TRBJ2-7|TRBV19
TGTGCCAGTAGTACCATGGACTCTTACGAGCAGTACTTC
CASSTMDSYEQYF
>NA|NA|TRBJ1-1|TRBV3-1/TRBV3-2
TGTGCCAGCAGCCAAGATACCGGGGGGCAAGCTTTCTTT
CASSQDTGGQAFF
>TRBD1|NA|TRBJ1-1|TRBV5-1
TGCGCCAGCAGCCGAGGACAGGGGTTAATCACTGAAGCTTTCTTT
CASSRGQGLITEAFF
>NA|NA|TRBJ1-4|TRBV5-1
TGCGCCAGTACCGCCTTTGGTCGCTCAAATGAAAAACTGTTTTTT
CASTAFGRSNEKLFF
>NA|NA|TRBJ2-2|TRBV7-9
TGTGCCAGCAGCTTAGTGGGTCCCGCCTGGCTGTTTTTT
CASSLVGPAWLFF
>NA|NA|TRBJ1-1|TRBV5-1
TGCGCCAGCAGCTTGGACACTGAAGCTTTCTTT
CASSLDTEAFF
>NA|NA|TRBJ1-1|TRBV7-2
TGTGCCAGCAGCTTTTCGTCGAGCAGGGCGAACACTGAAGCTTTCTTT
CASSFSSSRANTEAFF
>TRBD1|NA|TRBJ1-1|TRBV7-2
TGTGCCAGCAGCTCGCGGACAGGGAACACTGAAGCTTTCTTT
CASSSRTGNTEAFF